These 21 T cell receptor beta chains originate from one sample sequenced in a study of T cell repertoires in cytomegalovirus infection (dated by TCRdb to about 2019). The reads were generated on an Illumina HiSeq 1500. Through fastp at Q25 and MiXCR, TCRdb rebuilt clones from the public reads, retaining in-frame beta chains. Identical CDR3 protein sequences are pooled into one entry, listed with their most common genes and DNA. Here the sample has more than 400,000 distinct CDR3 sequences; roughly 29% occur a single time. The ten largest clones take up roughly 13% of the sample. The sequenced material came from PBMCs. The receptor source for this set is a human donor in good health (CMV status not recorded). Some clones in this sample may be carry-over from other donors' samples.

This clonotype was found many times. The chain recombines TRBV6-1 with TRBJ2-1, with D possibly TRBD2 on 7 matching bases. CDR1 and CDR2 (germline): MNHNS, SASEGT. This CDR3 contains 16 residues. V was clipped by 0 bases and J by 8 bases, with 17 bases between them. The CDR3 is CASSEARWGGADEQFF. The CDR3 DNA sequence: TGTGCCAGCAGTGAAGCGCGTTGGGGGGGCGCGGATGAGCAGTTCTTC.

This clonotype was counted between two and nine times. V usage is TRBV12-3 or TRBV12-4 and J usage is TRBJ1-4, with 10 nucleotides matching TRBD1. With V trimmed by 4 bases and J by 5 bases, 4 bases remained unmatched. The CDR3 is made up of 15 amino acids. The chain's CDR3 is CASSYGQGGNEKLFF. CDR3 nucleotides: TGTGCCAGCAGTTACGGACAGGGGGGCAATGAAAAACTGTTTTTT.

This clonotype was picked up a small number of times. The V gene is TRBV6-1, the J gene TRBJ2-7, with D tentatively TRBD2 (5 bases). Trimming cost V 9 bases and J 0 bases, with 9 bases left between them. Per germline, CDR1 MNHNS and CDR2 SASEGT. CDR3 size: 12 residues. The CDR3 DNA is TGTGCCAGTGGACTGAGCTCCTACGAGCAGTACTTC. Translated: CASGLSSYEQYF.

This clonotype was observed at least ten times. This rearrangement joins TRBV7-8 to TRBJ2-7, with TRBD1 identical over 11 bases. The germline V gene encodes CDR1 SGHVS and CDR2 FQNEAQ. This CDR3 is 16 amino acids long. J gave up 4 bases and V 3 bases, and 8 bases lay outside the gene matches. The CDR3 DNA is TGTGCCAGCAGCTTCCACCGGGACAGGGGGAGATACGAGCAGTACGTC. Protein product: CASSFHRDRGRYEQYV.

This clonotype was seen more than once but under ten times. The genes are TRBV20-1 and TRBJ2-5, with D perhaps TRBD1 (6 bases). V was shortened by 1 base and J by 3 bases, with 15 bases between the two germline ends. The CDR3 has 15 residues. The germline V gene has CDR1 DFQATT and CDR2 SNEGSKA (reference sequence). Written as DNA, the CDR3 is TGCAGTGCTAGAGCGACTCCCCACAGGGAAGAGACCCAGTACTTC. Translation: CSARATPHREETQYF.

For the CDR3, the DNA is TGTGCCAGCAGCTTAGGACCGGGTGGGAGTGGTTGGCAGTACTTC. It translates to CASSLGPGGSGWQYF. The chain has TRBV7-2 and TRBJ2-7, with D possibly matching TRBD2 (5 bases). V lost 1 base and J 9 bases, leaving 19 bases between the germline ends. The CDR3 sequence is 15 residues long. Germline lookup yields CDR1 SGHTA and CDR2 FQGNSA.

This chain links TRBV4-3 with TRBJ2-7; 10 bases are a match to TRBD1. Losses at the gene ends were 1 base for V and 5 bases for J; bases not matched to a gene: 8. The CDR3 consists of 16 residues. Germline V gene lookup returns CDR1 LGHNA and CDR2 YSLEER. The CDR3 sequence: CASSQGPGQGFNEQYF. CDR3 DNA sequence: TGCGCCAGCAGCCAAGGACCGGGACAGGGGTTTAACGAGCAGTACTTC.

The chain employs TRBV12-3 or TRBV12-4 and TRBJ2-1, with TRBD2 identical over 8 bases. The J segment lost 2 bases and the V segment lost 2 bases, leaving 2 bases of the junction unmatched. There are 15 residues in the CDR3. CDR3 DNA: TGTGCCAGCAGTTTATGGCGGGAGGCCTACAATGAGCAGTTCTTC. This translates into CASSLWREAYNEQFF.

V and J are TRBV12-3 or TRBV12-4 and TRBJ1-5; no firm D call. V lost 5 bases to trimming and J lost 6 bases, with 14 bases between them. The CDR3 runs 14 residues. CDR3 sequence: CASSPKWRVQPQHF. The DNA for the CDR3 is TGTGCCAGCAGTCCGAAGTGGAGGGTTCAGCCCCAGCATTTT.

V is TRBV6-2 or TRBV6-3 and J is TRBJ2-7; D call uncertain. The CDR3 extends over 13 amino acids. CDR1 MNHEY and CDR2 SVGEGT come from the germline V gene. V was shortened by 7 bases and J by 6 bases, with 16 bases between the two germline ends. The CDR3 DNA follows: TGTGCCAGCACGAGATCGGGTGGGCTCGAGCAGTACTTC. It codes for CASTRSGGLEQYF.

The chain links TRBV4-1 to TRBJ1-1, with D possibly matching TRBD1 (5 bases). V shed 0 bases and J shed 6 bases, with 11 bases lying between them. The CDR3 length is 14 residues. Germline V lookup: CDR1 MGHRA, CDR2 YSYEKL. CDR3 sequence: CASSQDLGPSEAFF. The CDR3 bases are TGCGCCAGCAGCCAAGATCTGGGACCCTCTGAAGCTTTCTTT.

The genes are TRBV19 and TRBJ2-7; the match to TRBD2 covers 9 bases. After removal of 6 bases from V and 0 bases from J, the junction contained 6 bases not matched to a gene. The CDR3 totals 15 residues. Germline lookup yields CDR1 LNHDA and CDR2 SQIVND (reference sequence). CDR3 sequence reads: CASRALAGPSYEQYF. CDR3 coding DNA: TGTGCCAGTAGGGCACTAGCGGGTCCCTCCTACGAGCAGTACTTC.

This clonotype was seen many times. This chain links TRBV5-6 with TRBJ2-1; D gene unclear. V lost 0 bases, J lost 9 bases, and 13 bases lay in between. CDR1 is SGHDT, CDR2 YYEEEE, per germline. The CDR3 runs 14 residues. The CDR3: CASSLVLSIGEQFF. The CDR3 bases are TGTGCCAGCAGCTTGGTTCTGTCAATCGGTGAGCAGTTCTTC. Based on the CDR3 plus reference TRBV5-6 and TRBJ2-1, the full variable domain is DAGVTQSPTHLIKTRGQQVTLRCSPKSGHDTVSWYQQALGQGPQFIFQYYEEEERQRGNFPDRFSGHQFPNYSSELNVNALLLGDSALYLCASSLVLSIGEQFFGPGTRLTVL.

In its sample, this clonotype was seen a few times. V gene TRBV7-2 combines with J gene TRBJ2-1; the D gene could be TRBD1 or TRBD2 (6 bases each). The CDR3 runs 16 residues. V was pared by 2 bases and J by 0 bases, with 11 bases between. CDR1 is SGHTA and CDR2 is FQGNSA in the germline V gene. CDR3 DNA: TGTGCCAGCAGCTTATTCGGGGGCGGCTCCTACAATGAGCAGTTCTTC. Its protein product is CASSLFGGGSYNEQFF.

This clonotype came up a few times. The genes are TRBV5-5 and TRBJ1-5, with 7 bases lining up with TRBD1. Germline V gene lookup returns CDR1 SGHKS and CDR2 YYEKEE (reference sequence). V dropped 2 bases and J dropped 2; count of bases not matched to a gene: 10. The length of the CDR3 is 17 residues. For the CDR3, the DNA is TGTGCCAGCAGCTTATCGCCAGGGGGAACGGGCAATCAGCCCCAGCATTTT. It codes for CASSLSPGGTGNQPQHF.

The chain joins TRBV19 to TRBJ2-3; 16 bases are shared with TRBD2. V lost 6 bases and J lost 5; bases outside the gene matches: 17. There are 20 residues in the CDR3. Germline-derived CDR1 and CDR2 are LNHDA and SQIVND (reference sequence). CDR3 region: CASSPTPGLAGGMHQDTQYF. The CDR3 DNA reads as TGTGCCAGTAGCCCCACCCCGGGACTAGCGGGAGGGATGCATCAAGATACGCAGTATTTT. Full variable domain (remainder filled in from reference TRBV19 and TRBJ2-3): DGGITQSPKYLFRKEGQNVTLSCEQNLNHDAMYWYRQDPGQGLRLIYYSQIVNDFQKGDIAEGYSVSREKKESFPLTVTSAQKNPTAFYLCASSPTPGLAGGMHQDTQYFGPGTRLTVL.

This clonotype was picked up a small number of times. This chain connects TRBV7-8 to TRBJ1-5; TRBD1 might be the D (5 bases). V was shortened by 0 bases and J by 1 base, with 13 bases between the two germline ends. This CDR3 has 17 residues. Germline CDR1 reads SGHVS; CDR2 reads FQNEAQ. CDR3 sequence (DNA): TGTGCCAGCAGCTTAGCCGGGGGTGGGAACAGCAATCAGCCCCAGCATTTT. Its protein is CASSLAGGGNSNQPQHF.

V gene TRBV29-1 combines with J gene TRBJ2-6; D is unresolved. In germline, CDR1 is SQVTM, CDR2 ANQGSEA. There are 14 residues in the CDR3. V lost 5 bases, J lost 2 bases, and 10 bases lay in between. CDR3 in amino acids: CSVSMGAGANVLTF. The CDR3 DNA is TGCAGCGTTAGCATGGGCGCTGGGGCCAACGTCCTGACTTTC.

The chain uses TRBV19 and TRBJ1-5, with D possibly TRBD1 on 5 matching bases. Germline loops: CDR1 LNHDA, CDR2 SQIVND (reference sequence). This CDR3 is built from 15 residues. V dropped 3 bases and J dropped 2 bases, with 11 bases sitting between them. The CDR3 nucleotides are TGTGCCAGTAGTATGGGGGAGGTTGGCAATCAGCCCCAGCATTTT. Its translation: CASSMGEVGNQPQHF.

The table lists this clonotype with a few counts. This chain links TRBV6-6 with TRBJ2-1; TRBD2 agrees at 15 bases. V lost 9 bases to trimming and J lost 12 bases; unmatched junction nucleotides: 12. This CDR3 spans 15 amino acids. Germline-derived CDR1 and CDR2 are MNHNY and SVGAGI (reference sequence). The CDR3 protein is CASTPLGLAGGRQFF. CDR3 bases: TGTGCCAGTACTCCCCTGGGACTAGCGGGAGGTCGGCAGTTCTTC.

This clonotype was seen only a few times. The chain is built from TRBV19 and TRBJ1-3; perhaps TRBD1 as D (6 bases). Trimming stripped 3 bases from V and 0 bases from J, with 9 bases between. Germline V lookup: CDR1 LNHDA, CDR2 SQIVND (reference sequence). The CDR3 runs 15 residues. The CDR3, as DNA: TGTGCCAGTAGTATGGGGGGCCTCTCTGGAAACACCATATATTTT. It encodes CASSMGGLSGNTIYF.